This entry features one TCR beta chain sequence. The antigen is unknown. This sample was taken from a study of vaccination and CD4 T cells after COVID-19. Study details: At a median approximately 100 days (range 35 to 161) after diagnosis, post-COVID samples were drawn.

Findings and limits, study-wide: Researchers report that a median roughly 85% of reactive clones in convalescent patients surfaced only post-vaccination.

Cultured CD4+ T-cell DNA underwent Oncomine TCR Beta short-read sequencing. Extraction of genomic DNA was performed on cultured CD4+ T cells. TCRdb analysed the PCR reads with MiXCR anew, one entry per CDR3 protein. This repertoire shows 15,000 to 20,000 distinct CDR3 sequences, approximately 45% found once; its top ten account for about 6%. Indicated treatment: roughly 10-day PBMC culture with coronavirus spike peptide pools or control peptides (ViraFEST assay). At days 3 and 7, half the medium was exchanged for fresh IL-2 medium. The sample in question was CD4+ T cells from blood, cultured in vitro, obtained before SARS-CoV-2 vaccination. This receptor was obtained from a human donor who had recovered from COVID-19.

The CDR3 loop is CATSGRGDGRRNYGYTF. As DNA, the CDR3 is TGTGCCACCAGCGGTCGGGGGGACGGCCGACGAAACTATGGCTACACCTTC. The V call is TRBV15, the J call TRBJ1-2, with a weak D call TRBD1 (5 bases). V lost 5 bases and J 2 bases, leaving 21 bases between the germline ends. Germline V gene sequence: CDR1 LNHNV, CDR2 YYDKDF (reference sequence). The CDR3 runs to 17 residues. The variable domain in full, with the rest retrieved from reference TRBV15 and TRBJ1-2, is DAMVIQNPRYQVTQFGKPVTLSCSQTLNHNVMYWYQQKSSQAPKLLFHYYDKDFNNEADTPDNFQSRRPNTSFCFLDIRSPGLGDTAMYLCATSGRGDGRRNYGYTFGSGTRLTVV.